The clone carrying this T cell receptor beta chain was seen only once. Generated by immunoSEQ multiplex PCR, the TCRdb table keeps only in-frame clones and is missing some. The data hold over 250,000 clones, with roughly 87% observed a single time. The sample belongs to a study of cytomegalovirus exposure and HLA in healthy donors. The CDR3 runs to 14 residues. J was trimmed by 7 bases and V by 5 bases; bases with no gene match: 7. Germline CDR1 SEHNR, CDR2 FQNEAQ (reference sequence). The sequence was collected from a woman in her 30s in good health and CMV-seropositive. V usage is TRBV7-9 and J usage is TRBJ1-3; TRBD1 matches at 8 bases. Sequenced input: PBMCs. This CDR3 reads CASSRTGFGNTIYF. The DNA of the CDR3 is TGTGCCAGCAGCCGGACAGGGTTTGGGAACACCATATATTTT.